This T cell receptor beta chain was recovered during a study of post-analysis software for immune sequencing data. Whole-study context: The cohort encompassed relapsing-remitting, secondary progressive and progressive-relapsing multiple sclerosis disease courses. General study results and limits: TRBV5-6, TRBV5-1 and TRBV20-1 were among 4 or 5 TRBV segments more frequent in patients than controls. Multiple sclerosis patients showed significantly lower normalized Chao1 diversity than controls did.

In its sample, this clonotype was seen many times. Its antigen remains unidentified. Trimming cost V 6 bases and J 6 bases, with 7 bases left between them. This CDR3 spans 11 amino acids. Germline-derived CDR1 and CDR2 are MNHEY and SVGAGI. TCR beta libraries were prepared from cDNA with unique molecular identifiers. A single record per CDR3 protein comes from TCRdb applying MiXCR to the PCR reads. Of about 770,000 distinct CDR3 sequences listed, 46% are singletons. The chain carries TRBV6-5 and TRBJ2-3; no clear D. Sequencing used blood. The source is a girl aged 10-17 years with multiple sclerosis. The CDR3 DNA follows: TGTGCCAGCAGCTCCCCGGATACGCAGTATTTT. Its protein product is CASSSPDTQYF.